These T cell receptor beta chains were read from a single sample in a study of blood T cell repertoires in COVID-19. Generated by immunoSEQ multiplex PCR, the TCRdb table keeps only in-frame clones and is missing some. In the table there are approximately 200,000 clones, 88% of which are singletons. The sample consisted of PBMCs or T cells enriched from blood (not recorded which). These receptors came from a woman younger than 45 who had been exposed to COVID-19. The CDR3 runs from the conserved cysteine through the conserved F or W. Fields, in order: clone size, V gene, D gene, J gene, CDR3 DNA, CDR3 protein. D genes are given only for firm matches. Rows may omit the clone size; those that give it use once, few, many or a size class.

>.|TRBV11-2|TRBD2|TRBJ2-7
TGTGCCAGCAGCTTAGAATGGCTAGCGGGAGGGCCGTACGAGCAGTACTTC
CASSLEWLAGGPYEQYF
>few|TRBV25-1|TRBD1|TRBJ2-5
TGTGCCAGCAGTGGATCAGGGGGTCAAGAGACCCAGTACTTC
CASSGSGGQETQYF
>.|TRBV21-1|.|TRBJ1-5
TGTGCCAGCAGCCCCGGGACAGGGAAACGGAGCAATCAGCCCCAGCATTTT
CASSPGTGKRSNQPQHF
>few|TRBV2|TRBD1|TRBJ1-1
TGTGCCAGCAGTGCTTTCGGACAGGGATACACTGAAGCTTTCTTT
CASSAFGQGYTEAFF
>few|TRBV5-1|TRBD1|TRBJ2-1
TGCGCCAGCAGCTCCAGGGGACAGGGCTCCTACAATGAGCAGTTCTTC
CASSSRGQGSYNEQFF
>.|TRBV11-3|TRBD1|TRBJ1-3
TGTGCCAGCATGGGCCAAGGACAGGGGGCACCTCACGGCTCTGGAAACACCATATATTTT
CASMGQGQGAPHGSGNTIYF
>.|TRBV19|.|TRBJ1-4
TGTGCCAGTAGTATAGGGGGCTCAACTAATGAAAAACTGTTTTTT
CASSIGGSTNEKLFF
>.|TRBV4-1|TRBD2|TRBJ2-2
TGCGCCAGCAGCCACCAGACCGGGACTAGCGGGAGTGTAGAGGGCACCGGGGAGCTGTTTTTT
CASSHQTGTSGSVEGTGELFF
>.|TRBV29-1|TRBD1|TRBJ2-1
TGCAGCGTAGCCGGGACAGGGGACGCGGAGAATGAGCAGTTCTTC
CSVAGTGDAENEQFF
>.|TRBV7-9|TRBD2|TRBJ2-1
TGTGCCAGCAGCTTAGAGGCTAGCGGGAGCTATGAGCAGTTCTTC
CASSLEASGSYEQFF
>.|TRBV12-5|.|TRBJ2-7
TGTGCTAGTGGTCCACGCCGGACAACCTACGAGCAGTACTTC
CASGPRRTTYEQYF
>.|TRBV7-2|.|TRBJ2-1
TGTGCCAGCAGCTCTCGGGGATGGGGTGGGGAGCAGTTCTTC
CASSSRGWGGEQFF
>.|TRBV7-2|TRBD2|TRBJ2-1
TGTGCCAGCAGCGCCGGGACTAACTACAATGAGCAGTTCTTC
CASSAGTNYNEQFF
>.|TRBV5-1|.|TRBJ1-1
TGCGCCAGCACCTTGGACAGTGAGGCTTTCTTT
CASTLDSEAFF
>.|TRBV27|.|TRBJ2-7
TGTGCCAGCACCCTTAGCGGAAACGGGTTCTACGAGCAGTACTTC
CASTLSGNGFYEQYF
>once|TRBV18|.|TRBJ1-2
TGTGCCAGCTCACCACCGAGGGAAGTTAACTATGGCTACACCTTC
CASSPPREVNYGYTF
>.|TRBV7-4|TRBD1|TRBJ1-2
TGTGCCAGCAGCCCGCGTCCCGGGACAGGGCCAAACTATGGCTACACCTTC
CASSPRPGTGPNYGYTF
>once|TRBV19|TRBD1|TRBJ1-1
TGTGCCACCGAAGGGTGGACAGGGTGGAACACTGAAGCTTTCTTT
CATEGWTGWNTEAFF
>.|TRBV4-1|.|TRBJ1-2
TGCGCCAGCAGCCAAGAAGACAGGAATAGAGATGGCTACACCTTC
CASSQEDRNRDGYTF
>once|TRBV29-1|.|TRBJ1-2
TGCAGCGTGGACACCTCCAGGGGTGGCTACACCTTC
CSVDTSRGGYTF
>.|TRBV27|TRBD2|TRBJ2-7
TGTGCCAGCAGTTTAGGGACTAGCGGGAGGCGTTCCTACGAGCAGTACTTC
CASSLGTSGRRSYEQYF
>.|TRBV30|TRBD2|TRBJ2-1
TGTGCCTGGAGAGAGGAAGACGGGACTAGCGGGGACAATGAGCAGTTCTTC
CAWREEDGTSGDNEQFF
>.|TRBV5-1|.|TRBJ2-7
TGCGCCAGCAGCTGGGGCGTGGAGTACGAGCAGTACTTC
CASSWGVEYEQYF
>.|TRBV18|.|TRBJ1-2
TGTGCCAGCTCACCAGGCAGACAGGCGGGCTATGGCTACACCTTC
CASSPGRQAGYGYTF
>.|TRBV7-9|.|TRBJ2-1
TGTGCCAGCGGGGCGGGAAGGCTGAATGAGCAGTTCTTC
CASGAGRLNEQFF
>.|TRBV7-2|TRBD2|TRBJ2-1
TGTGCCAGCAGCTTAGGGACTAGCGTCATCAATGAGCAGTTCTTC
CASSLGTSVINEQFF
>.|TRBV18|TRBD2|TRBJ2-7
TGTGCCAGCTCACCACGGCTAGCGGGTCACTCCTACGAGCAGTACTTC
CASSPRLAGHSYEQYF
>.|TRBV12-3/TRBV12-4|.|TRBJ1-1
TGTGCCACCCACAGGGTGAACACTGAAGCTTTCTTT
CATHRVNTEAFF
>.|TRBV2|.|TRBJ1-6
TGTGCCAGCAGTCGCAGGATGAGGACAGCTTATAATTCACCCCTCCACTTT
CASSRRMRTAYNSPLHF
>once|TRBV2|.|TRBJ1-2
TGTGCCAGCAGTCCCCCAGGGATCCGTGGCTACACCTTC
CASSPPGIRGYTF
>.|TRBV29-1|.|TRBJ1-2
TGCAGCGTTGAAGCGCGCAACTATGGCTACACCTTC
CSVEARNYGYTF